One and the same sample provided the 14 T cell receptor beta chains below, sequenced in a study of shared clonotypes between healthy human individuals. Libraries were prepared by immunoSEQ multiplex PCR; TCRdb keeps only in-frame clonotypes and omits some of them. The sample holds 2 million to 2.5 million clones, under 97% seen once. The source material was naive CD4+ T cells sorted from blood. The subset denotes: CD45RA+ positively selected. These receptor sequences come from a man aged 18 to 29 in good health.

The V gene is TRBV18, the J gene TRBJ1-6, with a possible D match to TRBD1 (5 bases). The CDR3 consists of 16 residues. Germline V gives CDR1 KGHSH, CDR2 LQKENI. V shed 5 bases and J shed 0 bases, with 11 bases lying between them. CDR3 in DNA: TGTGCCAGCTCAGAATGGACAAGCTCCTATAATTCACCCCTCCACTTT. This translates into CASSEWTSSYNSPLHF.

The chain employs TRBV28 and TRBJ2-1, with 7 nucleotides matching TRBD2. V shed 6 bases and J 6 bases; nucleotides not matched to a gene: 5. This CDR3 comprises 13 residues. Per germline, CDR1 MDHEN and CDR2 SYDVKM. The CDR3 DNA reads TGTGCCAGCAGCCCGCCGGGGGGCAATGAGCAGTTCTTC. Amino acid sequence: CASSPPGGNEQFF.

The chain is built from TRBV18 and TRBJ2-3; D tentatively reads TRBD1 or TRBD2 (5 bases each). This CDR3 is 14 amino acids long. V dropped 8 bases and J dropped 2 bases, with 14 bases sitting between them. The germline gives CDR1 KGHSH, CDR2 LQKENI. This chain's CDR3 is CASHGTDLTDTQYF. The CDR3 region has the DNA TGTGCCAGCCACGGGACGGATCTCACAGATACGCAGTATTTT.

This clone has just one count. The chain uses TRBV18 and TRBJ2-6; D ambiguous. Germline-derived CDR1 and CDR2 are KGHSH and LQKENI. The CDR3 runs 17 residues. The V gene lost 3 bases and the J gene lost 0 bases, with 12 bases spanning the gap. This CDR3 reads CASSPSDGSSGANVLTF. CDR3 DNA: TGTGCCAGCTCACCTTCGGACGGAAGCTCTGGGGCCAACGTCCTGACTTTC.

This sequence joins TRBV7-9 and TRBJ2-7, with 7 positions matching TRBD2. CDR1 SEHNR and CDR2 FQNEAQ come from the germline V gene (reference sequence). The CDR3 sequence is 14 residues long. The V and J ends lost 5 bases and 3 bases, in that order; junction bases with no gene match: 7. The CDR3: CASSPGIAGYEQYF. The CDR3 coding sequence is TGTGCCAGCAGCCCCGGGATAGCGGGCTACGAGCAGTACTTC.

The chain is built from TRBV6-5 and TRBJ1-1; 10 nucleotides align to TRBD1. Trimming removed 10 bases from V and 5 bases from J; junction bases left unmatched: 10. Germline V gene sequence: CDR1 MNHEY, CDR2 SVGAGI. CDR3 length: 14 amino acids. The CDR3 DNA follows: TGTGCCACCATGGACAGGGGGGTTGGTACTGAAGCTTTCTTT. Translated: CATMDRGVGTEAFF.

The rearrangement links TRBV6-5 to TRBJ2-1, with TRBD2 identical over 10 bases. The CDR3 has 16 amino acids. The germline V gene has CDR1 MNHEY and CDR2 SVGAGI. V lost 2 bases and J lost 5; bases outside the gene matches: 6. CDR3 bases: TGTGCCAGCAGTTACCCTAGCGGGGGTACGGACAATGAGCAGTTCTTC. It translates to CASSYPSGGTDNEQFF.

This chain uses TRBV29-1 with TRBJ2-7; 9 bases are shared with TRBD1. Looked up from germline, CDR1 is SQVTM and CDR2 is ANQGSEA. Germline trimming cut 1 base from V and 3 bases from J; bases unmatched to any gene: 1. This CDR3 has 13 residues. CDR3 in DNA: TGCAGCGTTGAAGTGACAGGGGGCTACGAGCAGTACTTC. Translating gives CSVEVTGGYEQYF.

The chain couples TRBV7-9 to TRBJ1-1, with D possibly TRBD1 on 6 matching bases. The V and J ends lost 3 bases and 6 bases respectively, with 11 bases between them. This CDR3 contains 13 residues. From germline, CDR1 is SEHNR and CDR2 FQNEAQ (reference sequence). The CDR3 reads CASSFSQGSEAFF. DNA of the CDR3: TGTGCCAGCAGCTTTTCACAGGGCTCTGAAGCTTTCTTT. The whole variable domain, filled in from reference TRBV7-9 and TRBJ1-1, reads DTGVSQNPRHKITKRGQNVTFRCDPISEHNRLYWYRQTLGQGPEFLTYFQNEAQLEKSRLLSDRFSAERPKGSFSTLEIQRTEQGDSAMYLCASSFSQGSEAFFGQGTRLTVV.

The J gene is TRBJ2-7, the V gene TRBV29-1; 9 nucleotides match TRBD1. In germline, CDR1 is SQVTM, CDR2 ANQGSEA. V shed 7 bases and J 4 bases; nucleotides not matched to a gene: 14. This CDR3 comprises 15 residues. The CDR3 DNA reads TGCAGCGCCGCCGCCTGGGGACAGGGTGGTTACGAGCAGTACTTC. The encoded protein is CSAAAWGQGGYEQYF.

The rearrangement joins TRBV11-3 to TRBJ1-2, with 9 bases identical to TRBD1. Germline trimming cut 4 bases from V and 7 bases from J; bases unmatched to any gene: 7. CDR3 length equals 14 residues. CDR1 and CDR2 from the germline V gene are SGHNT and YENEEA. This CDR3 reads CASSSSGTGSGYTF. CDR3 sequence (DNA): TGTGCCAGCAGCTCCTCCGGGACAGGGTCTGGCTACACCTTC.

The CDR3 DNA reads as TGTGCCAGCAGTTTTGGCCACAGGGGGAGCAATCAGCCCCAGCATTTT. Protein sequence: CASSFGHRGSNQPQHF. The chain is built from TRBV28 and TRBJ1-5; 8 nucleotides agree with TRBD1. Germline V gene lookup returns CDR1 MDHEN and CDR2 SYDVKM. Losses at the gene ends were 3 bases for V and 1 base for J; bases not matched to a gene: 5. The CDR3 is 16 residues long.

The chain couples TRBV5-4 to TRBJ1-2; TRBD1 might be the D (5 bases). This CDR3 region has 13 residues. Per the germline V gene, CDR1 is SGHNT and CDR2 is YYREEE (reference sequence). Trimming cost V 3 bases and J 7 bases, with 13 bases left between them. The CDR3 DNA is TGTGCCAGCAGCTGGGGCGAATTAGGTGGCTACACCTTC. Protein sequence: CASSWGELGGYTF.

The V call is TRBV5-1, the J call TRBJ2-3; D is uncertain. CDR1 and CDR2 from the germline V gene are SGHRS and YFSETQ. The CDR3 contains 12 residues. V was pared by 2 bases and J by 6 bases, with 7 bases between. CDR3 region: CASSFDWDTQYF. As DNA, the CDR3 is TGCGCCAGCAGCTTCGACTGGGATACGCAGTATTTT.